Following are 21 T cell receptor beta chains from one sample sequenced in a study of spatial heterogeneity in lung cancer. MiXCR, run by TCRdb on the 5' RACE reads, gives a single entry per CDR3 protein. Of tens of thousands of distinct CDR3 sequences in the sample, 7.5% to 8.5% are singletons; the top ten hold about 14%. The time point: sample taken at primary tumor resection. Whole RNA obtained from tumor, nontumor lung or frozen PBMC underwent sequencing without sorting. Sequences were derived from PBMCs, sampled at surgery. Receptors were obtained from a female donor with early-stage non-small cell lung cancer.

This clonotype occurred a few times. The chain has TRBV2 and TRBJ1-1; 7 bases are a match to TRBD1. From germline, CDR1 is SNHLY and CDR2 FYNNEI. This CDR3 is 13 amino acids long. V lost 6 bases and J lost 5; bases outside the gene matches: 6. CDR3 in amino acids: CASSTGVGTEAFF. CDR3 sequence (DNA): TGTGCCAGCAGCACAGGGGTGGGGACTGAAGCTTTCTTT.

This chain connects TRBV7-9 to TRBJ2-5, with 7 bases aligning to TRBD2. V was pared by 1 base and J by 5 bases, with 7 bases of the junction left unmatched. The CDR3 length is 15 residues. CDR1 is SEHNR, CDR2 FQNEAQ, per germline (reference sequence). DNA for the CDR3: TGTGCCAGCAGCTTAGTGCGGGGCGGGAGTGAGACCCAGTACTTC. This translates into CASSLVRGGSETQYF. Full variable domain (missing parts from reference TRBV7-9 and TRBJ2-5): DTGVSQNPRHKITKRGQNVTFRCDPISEHNRLYWYRQTLGQGPEFLTYFQNEAQLEKSRLLSDRFSAERPKGSFSTLEIQRTEQGDSAMYLCASSLVRGGSETQYFGPGTRLLVL.

The rearrangement links TRBV24-1 to TRBJ2-7; weak D call: TRBD1 (5 bases). CDR3 length: 12 residues. CDR1 and CDR2 from the germline V gene are KGHDR and SFDVKD. V lost 7 bases, J lost 5 bases, and 11 bases lay in between. CDR3 amino acids: CATSAGRHEQYF. The CDR3 region has the DNA TGTGCCACCAGCGCAGGGCGCCACGAGCAGTACTTC.

The genes are TRBV12-3 or TRBV12-4 and TRBJ1-4; D is perhaps TRBD1 (6 bases). The CDR3 totals 14 residues. The V end lost 6 bases, the J end lost 1 base, and 9 bases lay between the germline ends. This CDR3 is CASRETGTNEKLFF. As DNA, the CDR3 is TGTGCCAGCAGAGAGACAGGAACTAATGAAAAACTGTTTTTT.

This clonotype has only a few counts. The chain is built from TRBV7-3 and TRBJ2-1; D gene uncertain. The CDR3 has 14 amino acids. Germline V gene lookup returns CDR1 SGHTA and CDR2 FQGTGA. The V and J ends lost 2 bases and 3 bases respectively, with 8 bases between them. The CDR3 loop reads CASSLQVRYNEQFF. The CDR3 bases are TGTGCCAGCAGCTTACAAGTCCGCTACAATGAGCAGTTCTTC.

This clonotype was seen at least ten times. The V and J genes are TRBV7-9 and TRBJ2-7; no definite D call. The CDR3 spans 13 residues. Germline loops: CDR1 SEHNR, CDR2 FQNEAQ (reference sequence). Trimming took 3 bases from V and 2 from J, leaving 8 bases between them. The DNA for the CDR3 is TGTGCCAGCAGCTTGACTCCAGCCTACGAGCAGTACTTC. Amino acids: CASSLTPAYEQYF.

This clonotype was counted at least ten times. The junction departs from germline at one end; a sequencing error may be responsible. This chain uses TRBV27 with TRBJ2-7, with TRBD2 identical over 7 bases. The CDR3 covers 16 residues. CDR1 MNHEY and CDR2 SMNVEV come from the germline V gene (reference sequence). CDR3 in amino acids: CASSLKGGRGPYGQYF. In DNA form, the CDR3 reads TGTGCCAGCAGTTTGAAGGGAGGGAGAGGTCCTTACGGGCAGTACTTC.

With regard to this clonotype: This may be a read error, as it is one base from a much larger clone. The chain is built from TRBV3-1 and TRBJ1-1; 8 nucleotides agree with TRBD1. The CDR3 covers 13 residues. Germline V gene data show CDR1 as LGHDT and CDR2 as YNNKEL (reference sequence). The CDR3 spells CVSSQGASSEAFF. DNA for the CDR3: TGTGTCAGCAGCCAGGGGGCGAGCTCTGAAGCTTTCTTT.

The chain links TRBV5-5 to TRBJ2-3, with 11 bases aligning to TRBD2. The germline CDR1 and CDR2 sequences are SGHKS and YYEKEE (reference sequence). V shed 5 bases and J 4 bases; nucleotides not matched to a gene: 9. The CDR3 runs to 16 residues. CDR3 nucleotides: TGTGCCAGCAGTACATATAGCGGGAGGGAGGCAGATACGCAGTATTTT. Translation gives CASSTYSGREADTQYF.

In this sample, this clonotype turned up many times. The rearrangement uses TRBV6-1 and TRBJ1-5; no definite D call. V was trimmed by 7 bases and J by 0 bases, leaving 16 bases between them. CDR3 length equals 16 residues. CDR1 is MNHNS, CDR2 SASEGT, per germline. The DNA of the CDR3 is TGTGCCAGCAAGTCGGGAGGGCCCGATAGCAATCAGCCCCAGCATTTT. This translates into CASKSGGPDSNQPQHF.

In its sample, this clonotype was seen a few times. The V and J genes are TRBV12-5 and TRBJ2-7, with 9 bases identical to TRBD1. V dropped 2 bases and J dropped 6; count of bases not matched to a gene: 14. CDR1 and CDR2 (germline): LGHNT, FRNRAP. CDR3 length equals 17 residues. The chain's CDR3 is CASGLSILGQGLSEQYF. CDR3 coding DNA: TGTGCTAGTGGTTTGTCCATACTGGGACAGGGCTTAAGCGAGCAGTACTTC. Full variable domain (outside the CDR3, taken from reference TRBV12-5 and TRBJ2-7): DARVTQTPRHKVTEMGQEVTMRCQPILGHNTVFWYRQTMMQGLELLAYFRNRAPLDDSGMPKDRFSAEMPDATLATLKIQPSEPRDSAVYFCASGLSILGQGLSEQYFGPGTRLTVT.

This chain links TRBV27 with TRBJ2-5; the match to TRBD1 covers 7 bases. The trim removed 6 bases at V and 4 bases at J, leaving 5 bases unmatched. The germline gives CDR1 MNHEY, CDR2 SMNVEV (reference sequence). The CDR3 is made up of 13 amino acids. CDR3 protein: CASRPRDRETQYF. The DNA of the CDR3 is TGTGCCAGCAGGCCCCGGGACAGAGAGACCCAGTACTTC.

This clonotype was counted ten times or more. The chain has TRBV27 and TRBJ2-1, with no clear D. Per germline, CDR1 MNHEY and CDR2 SMNVEV (reference sequence). Trimming stripped 2 bases from V and 6 bases from J, with 8 bases between. This CDR3 is built from 13 residues. For the CDR3, the DNA is TGTGCCAGCAGTTTACTGCCCCTCAATGAGCAGTTCTTC. Its translation: CASSLLPLNEQFF.

The sample holds many counts of this clonotype. The rearrangement links TRBV12-3 or TRBV12-4 to TRBJ1-1; 9 nucleotides align to TRBD1. The CDR3 is 14 amino acids. V trimming: 7 bases; J trimming: 6 bases; junction bases outside the gene matches: 9. The CDR3, as DNA: TGTGCCAGCACCTTCGTTACAGGGGGCTCTGAAGCTTTCTTT. Its translation is CASTFVTGGSEAFF.

Many counts were recorded for this clonotype. The rearrangement links TRBV7-9 to TRBJ2-5; no definite D call. The CDR3 contains 15 residues. Germline V gene data show CDR1 as SEHNR and CDR2 as FQNEAQ (reference sequence). Trimming stripped 7 bases from V and 3 bases from J, with 18 bases between. The CDR3 protein is CASTQAGRLKETQYF. The CDR3 DNA follows: TGTGCCAGCACCCAGGCCGGCCGATTGAAAGAGACCCAGTACTTC.

On this clonotype itself: This could be a read error, since a much larger clone is one nucleotide away. CDR3: CSLSGGSYNEQFF. The DNA for the CDR3 is TGCAGCCTTAGCGGGGGCTCCTACAATGAGCAGTTCTTC. The chain recombines TRBV29-1 with TRBJ2-1, with TRBD2 matching 9 bases. The germline gives CDR1 SQVTM, CDR2 ANQGSEA. J lost 0 bases, V lost 8 bases, and 2 bases had no gene match. The CDR3 is 13 amino acids.

This clonotype was seen many times. The CDR3 region is CASSTSGHEQFF. The CDR3 DNA reads TGTGCCAGTAGTACGTCGGGGCATGAGCAGTTCTTC. V gene TRBV19 combines with J gene TRBJ2-1; perhaps D is TRBD1 or TRBD2 (5 bases each). The V gene lost 4 bases and the J gene lost 8 bases, with 9 bases spanning the gap. Germline lookup yields CDR1 LNHDA and CDR2 SQIVND (reference sequence). CDR3 length: 12 amino acids.

This clonotype was counted at least ten times. The genes are TRBV3-1 and TRBJ2-7, with D perhaps TRBD1 (6 bases). The length of the CDR3 is 15 residues. Trimming removed 4 bases at V and 0 bases at J, with 13 bases between. In germline, CDR1 is LGHDT, CDR2 YNNKEL (reference sequence). CDR3 amino acids: CASSREPTGSYEQYF. CDR3 DNA sequence: TGTGCCAGCAGCCGAGAACCGACAGGCTCCTACGAGCAGTACTTC.

The chain's CDR3 is CASGEGSTDTQYF. The CDR3, as DNA: TGTGCCTCTGGTGAAGGGAGCACAGATACGCAGTATTTT. J is TRBJ2-3 and V is TRBV6-5, with unresolved D. V was clipped by 11 bases and J by 0 bases, with 12 bases between them. The CDR3 runs to 13 residues. CDR1 is MNHEY, CDR2 SVGAGI, per germline.

This rearrangement joins TRBV7-1 to TRBJ1-5; weak D call: TRBD1 (5 bases). TRBV7-1 is placed among ORFs of uncertain function. This CDR3 contains 15 residues. Trimming took 4 bases from V and 6 from J, leaving 16 bases between them. CDR3 in DNA: TGTGCCAGCAGCTTAGATGGGGCGGGAATTCAGCCCCAGCATTTT. Residues: CASSLDGAGIQPQHF.

This chain links TRBV18 with TRBJ1-1; no clear D gene. The CDR3 runs to 16 residues. Germline V lookup: CDR1 KGHSH, CDR2 LQKENI. Between the trimmed V and J ends, which lost 5 bases and 0 bases, there was a span of 16 bases. CDR3 loop: CASSYAVIEMNTEAFF. DNA for the CDR3: TGTGCCAGCTCATATGCGGTAATCGAAATGAACACTGAAGCTTTCTTT.